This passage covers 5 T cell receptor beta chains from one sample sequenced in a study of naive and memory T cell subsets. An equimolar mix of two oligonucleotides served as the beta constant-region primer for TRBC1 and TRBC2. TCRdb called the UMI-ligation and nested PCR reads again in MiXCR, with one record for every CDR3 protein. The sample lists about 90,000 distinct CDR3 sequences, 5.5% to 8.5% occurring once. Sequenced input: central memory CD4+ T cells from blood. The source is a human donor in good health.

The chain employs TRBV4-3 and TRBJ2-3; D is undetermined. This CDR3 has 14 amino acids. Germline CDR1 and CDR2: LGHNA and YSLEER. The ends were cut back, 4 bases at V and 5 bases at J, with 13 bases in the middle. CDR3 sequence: CASSPRAGLDTQYF. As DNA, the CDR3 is TGCGCCAGCAGCCCCCGTGCCGGGTTAGATACGCAGTATTTT.

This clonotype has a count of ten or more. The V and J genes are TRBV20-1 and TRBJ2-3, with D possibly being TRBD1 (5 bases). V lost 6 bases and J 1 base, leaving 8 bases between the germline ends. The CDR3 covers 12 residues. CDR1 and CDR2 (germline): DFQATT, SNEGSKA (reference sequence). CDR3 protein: CSAKGGTDTQYF. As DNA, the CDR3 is TGCAGTGCAAAAGGGGGCACAGATACGCAGTATTTT.

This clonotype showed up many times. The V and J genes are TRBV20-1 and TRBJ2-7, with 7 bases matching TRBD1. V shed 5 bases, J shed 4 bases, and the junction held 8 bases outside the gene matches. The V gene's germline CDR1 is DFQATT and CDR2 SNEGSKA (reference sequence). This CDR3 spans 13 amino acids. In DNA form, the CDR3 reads TGCAGTGCTGTTACAGGGGCCCCTTACGAGCAGTACTTC. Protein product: CSAVTGAPYEQYF.

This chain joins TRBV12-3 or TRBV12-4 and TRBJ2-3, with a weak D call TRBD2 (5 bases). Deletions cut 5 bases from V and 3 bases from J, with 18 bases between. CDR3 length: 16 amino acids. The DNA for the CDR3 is TGTGCCAGCAGTCTTGGAAAACTAGTATCAACAGATACGCAGTATTTT. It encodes CASSLGKLVSTDTQYF.

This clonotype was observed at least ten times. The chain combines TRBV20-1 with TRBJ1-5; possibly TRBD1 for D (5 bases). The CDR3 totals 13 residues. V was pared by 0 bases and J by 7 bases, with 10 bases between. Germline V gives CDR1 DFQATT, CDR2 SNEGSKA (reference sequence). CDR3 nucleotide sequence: TGCAGTGCTAGAGATTGGGGGTCACAGCCCCAGCATTTT. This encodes CSARDWGSQPQHF.